The 8 T cell receptor beta chains below were found in one sample sequenced in a study of T cells in Graves' hyperthyroidism and ophthalmopathy. Template material for amplifying TCR beta CDR3 regions consisted of RNA transcripts. Using the HTBI primer set, a first-round RT-PCR was run on the TCR CDR3. Each CDR3 protein gets one entry after TCRdb re-called the multiplex PCR reads with MiXCR. The sample comprises around 520,000 distinct CDR3 sequences, 12% to 15% of which are singletons, and 14% rests with the top ten. Sequencing was done on a sample of blood. The receptors were sampled from a middle-aged woman with Graves' hyperthyroidism.

The table lists this clonotype with many counts. V usage is TRBV20-1 and J usage is TRBJ1-2; D call uncertain. CDR1 and CDR2 (germline): DFQATT, SNEGSKA (reference sequence). Trimming shortened V by 3 bases and J by 4 bases, and 18 bases separated the two germline ends. CDR3 length: 15 amino acids. CDR3 sequence reads: CSARDRTDLLYGYTF. Here the CDR3 DNA reads TGCAGTGCTAGGGACCGTACAGATCTGCTCTATGGCTACACCTTC.

This clonotype was detected ten times or more. The rearrangement links TRBV11-2 to TRBJ1-1, with a weak D call TRBD1 (5 bases). CDR3 size: 13 residues. Trimming removed 4 bases from V and 1 base from J, with 7 bases in between. Germline V gene sequence: CDR1 SGHAT, CDR2 FQNNGV. The CDR3, as DNA: TGTGCCAGCAGCTGGGGGAAGAACACTGAAGCTTTCTTT. Translation: CASSWGKNTEAFF.

This clonotype was seen repeatedly, ten times or more. The V call is TRBV3-1, the J call TRBJ2-1; no firm D call. This CDR3 has 13 residues. CDR1 is LGHDT and CDR2 is YNNKEL in the germline V gene (reference sequence). V was pared by 9 bases and J by 5 bases, with 14 bases between. The CDR3 spells CASMLRGHNEQFF. CDR3 sequence (DNA): TGTGCCAGTATGTTGAGAGGTCACAATGAGCAGTTCTTC.

At least ten counts were recorded for this clonotype. The J gene is TRBJ1-1, the V gene TRBV30; no definite D call. The CDR3 runs 14 residues. Trimming stripped 0 bases from V and 4 bases from J, with 12 bases between. The V gene's germline CDR1 is GTSNPN and CDR2 SVGIG (reference sequence). CDR3 coding DNA: TGTGCCTGGAGTGTACGAGGAGGACCCACTGAAGCTTTCTTT. Protein: CAWSVRGGPTEAFF.

This clonotype has ten or more counts. The chain couples TRBV7-2 to TRBJ2-3; TRBD1 matches 10 bases. Germline V gives CDR1 SGHTA, CDR2 FQGNSA. V was clipped by 5 bases and J by 4 bases; unmatched bases: 6. This CDR3 spans 15 amino acids. The CDR3 region is CASSIGQGGSDTQYF. CDR3 coding DNA: TGTGCCAGCAGCATCGGACAGGGGGGGTCAGATACGCAGTATTTT.

This clonotype was picked up many times. This sequence joins TRBV5-1 and TRBJ2-7; TRBD1 aligns across 8 bases. V gave up 3 bases and J gave up 2 bases; unmatched junction bases: 13. The length of the CDR3 is 17 residues. Germline loops: CDR1 SGHRS, CDR2 YFSETQ. DNA of the CDR3: TGCGCCAGCAGCTCGAAAGCCGGGACAGGTGGGACCTACGAGCAGTACTTC. Its protein product is CASSSKAGTGGTYEQYF.

This clonotype showed up just a few times. The rearrangement uses TRBV15 and TRBJ2-1; D call uncertain. From germline, CDR1 is LNHNV and CDR2 YYDKDF (reference sequence). The CDR3 runs 12 residues. The germline V and J ends were trimmed by 8 bases and 6 bases, with 11 bases remaining between them. Written as DNA, the CDR3 is TGTGCCACCGCAGAGTGGGTCAATGAGCAGTTCTTC. Translation: CATAEWVNEQFF.

The rearrangement links TRBV20-1 to TRBJ2-7; 8 bases are a match to TRBD2. This CDR3 has 15 residues. After removal of 3 bases from V and 3 bases from J, the junction contained 10 bases not matched to a gene. Germline V gene data show CDR1 as DFQATT and CDR2 as SNEGSKA (reference sequence). This CDR3 reads CSASFPRGGIYEQYF. The CDR3 nucleotides are TGCAGTGCTAGTTTTCCCCGGGGGGGCATCTACGAGCAGTACTTC.